The TCR beta chain described here comes from a study of T-cell memory formation after mild COVID-19. Findings and caveats of the study: Pre-infection memory contained some responding clones, which suggested that cross-reactive memory had joined. CD8+ contracting clones occupied EMRA, while CD4+ ones occupied mainly CM and EM.

Each CDR3 protein gets one entry after TCRdb re-called the 5' RACE reads with MiXCR. The table includes under 200,000 distinct CDR3 sequences, roughly 31% detected once. This clonotype was picked up a small number of times. Its antigen is not identified. The TCR was taken from an adult woman who had mild COVID-19 (a few samples of this study predate the infection). Cell type and time point are not known. Sequenced input: PBMCs or a T cell subset sorted from them (not recorded which).

CDR3 loop: CSADSGGASYEQFF. The CDR3 region has the DNA TGCAGTGCCGATAGCGGGGGGGCGTCTTATGAGCAGTTCTTC. This sequence joins TRBV20-1 and TRBJ2-1; 11 bases agree with TRBD2. CDR1 DFQATT and CDR2 SNEGSKA come from the germline V gene (reference sequence). The V segment lost 6 bases and the J segment 8 bases; nucleotides outside the gene matches: 9. The CDR3 is 14 residues long.